A single sample gave rise to the 32 T cell receptor beta chains below, sequenced in a study of T cells in Graves' hyperthyroidism and ophthalmopathy. TCR beta CDR3 regions were amplified from RNA. An initial round of RT-PCR targeting the TCR CDR3 relied on the HTBI primer set. TCRdb redid the calling of the multiplex PCR reads with MiXCR, one entry per CDR3 protein. Of 700,000 or so distinct CDR3 sequences detected, less than 20% appear once; the ten largest clones hold around 8.1%. The source material was blood. The origin of the receptors is a man aged 18 to 30 with Graves' hyperthyroidism.

This clonotype was detected only once. This chain joins TRBV14 and TRBJ1-1, with D possibly being TRBD1 (6 bases). Germline assignment: CDR1 SGHDN and CDR2 FVKESK. The CDR3 has 14 residues. The V end was cut by 2 bases, the J end by 1 base, with 8 bases between. The CDR3 DNA is TGTGCCAGCAGCCAATCGGGGGCGAACACTGAAGCTTTCTTT. This sequence encodes CASSQSGANTEAFF.

This clonotype was seen more than once but under ten times. The rearrangement links TRBV18 to TRBJ2-7; 8 nucleotides agree with TRBD1. V gave up 3 bases and J gave up 7 bases; unmatched junction bases: 14. Germline V lookup: CDR1 KGHSH, CDR2 LQKENI. The CDR3 has 16 residues. The CDR3 region has the DNA TGTGCCAGCTCACCTCTCGGACAGGGAGCTAGGGGGGAGCAGTACTTC. This sequence encodes CASSPLGQGARGEQYF.

At least ten counts were recorded for this clonotype. This chain connects TRBV6-1 to TRBJ2-5; 12 bases match TRBD2. With 1 base clipped from V and 4 bases from J, the junction kept 7 bases outside the gene matches. Germline V gene lookup returns CDR1 MNHNS and CDR2 SASEGT. This CDR3 is built from 17 residues. As DNA, the CDR3 is TGTGCCAGCAGTGAAGGGACTAGCGGGACGCGGAGAGAGACCCAGTACTTC. Translation: CASSEGTSGTRRETQYF.

There are many counts of this clonotype. This chain uses TRBV7-9 with TRBJ2-7, with 11 bases aligning to TRBD2. From germline, CDR1 is SEHNR and CDR2 FQNEAQ (reference sequence). The CDR3 length is 16 residues. The junction had 7 bases not matched to a gene; V was cut back by 4 bases and J by 2 bases. CDR3 protein: CASSSGTSGATYEQYF. CDR3 in DNA: TGTGCCAGCAGCTCCGGGACTAGCGGAGCCACCTACGAGCAGTACTTC.

This rearrangement joins TRBV9 to TRBJ2-1, with D tentatively TRBD1 (6 bases). CDR1 and CDR2 (germline): SGDLS, YYNGEE. This CDR3 contains 13 residues. V dropped 4 bases and J dropped 8 bases, with 13 bases sitting between them. In DNA form, the CDR3 reads TGTGCCAGCAGCTCTAGTGGGGGCGATGAGCAGTTCTTC. The encoded protein is CASSSSGGDEQFF.

This clonotype was detected ten times or more. The V gene is TRBV7-9, the J gene TRBJ1-1; maybe TRBD1 (6 bases). The CDR3 sequence is 16 residues long. The germline V gene encodes CDR1 SEHNR and CDR2 FQNEAQ (reference sequence). V lost 4 bases, J lost 3 bases, and 18 bases lay in between. DNA of the CDR3: TGTGCCAGCAGCTGCGAGAGCAGGGGTTGGTACACTGAAGCTTTCTTT. Translation: CASSCESRGWYTEAFF.

J is TRBJ1-2 and V is TRBV4-2; 9 positions agree with TRBD1. CDR1 is LGHNA and CDR2 is YNFKEQ in the germline V gene. This CDR3 region has 13 residues. Unmatched junction bases numbered 3, after V lost 3 bases and J lost 7 bases. CDR3 in DNA: TGTGCCAGCAGCCAGGGACAGGGTCTTGGCTACACCTTC. This codes for CASSQGQGLGYTF.

In its sample, this clonotype was seen many times. The V gene is TRBV20-1, the J gene TRBJ2-1, with no clear D. Per the germline V gene, CDR1 is DFQATT and CDR2 is SNEGSKA (reference sequence). The CDR3 consists of 15 residues. Deletions cut 6 bases from V and 2 bases from J, with 17 bases between. The CDR3 region has the DNA TGCAGTGCCCCCTCCCTGAGTGGAGCCTACAATGAGCAGTTCTTC. It is translated as CSAPSLSGAYNEQFF.

This clonotype was picked up many times. V and J are TRBV11-2 and TRBJ2-7; D is undetermined. Trimming stripped 1 base from V and 3 bases from J, with 7 bases between. CDR3 length equals 13 residues. In germline, CDR1 is SGHAT, CDR2 FQNNGV. The CDR3 DNA is TGTGCCAGCAGCTTAGTCCCCCGCTACGAGCAGTACTTC. The encoded protein is CASSLVPRYEQYF. Using reference TRBV11-2 and TRBJ2-7 for the parts outside the CDR3, the full variable domain is EAGVAQSPRYKIIEKRQSVAFWCNPISGHATLYWYQQILGQGPKLLIQFQNNGVVDDSQLPKDRFSAERLKGVDSTLKIQPAKLEDSAVYLCASSLVPRYEQYFGPGTRLTVT.

This chain joins TRBV6-1 and TRBJ2-3; D unclear. The germline CDR1 and CDR2 sequences are MNHNS and SASEGT. V was trimmed by 9 bases and J by 3 bases, leaving 10 bases between them. CDR3 size: 12 residues. The CDR3 spells CASKGATDTQYF. CDR3 in DNA: TGTGCCAGTAAGGGTGCGACAGATACGCAGTATTTT.

In this sample, this clonotype turned up a few times. The chain couples TRBV28 to TRBJ2-7; D remains ambiguous. The CDR3 consists of 13 residues. Germline V gives CDR1 MDHEN, CDR2 SYDVKM. V was pared by 1 base and J by 1 base, with 5 bases between. The DNA of the CDR3 is TGTGCCAGCAGTTTATACAAATCCTACGAGCAGTACTTC. It yields the protein CASSLYKSYEQYF.

The sample holds a few counts of this clonotype. V gene TRBV9 combines with J gene TRBJ1-5; D possibly corresponds to TRBD1 (6 bases). There are 14 residues in the CDR3. Germline CDR1 reads SGDLS; CDR2 reads YYNGEE. The germline V and J ends were trimmed by 3 bases and 5 bases, with 12 bases remaining between them. The CDR3 DNA reads TGTGCCAGCAGCGGCGGGACAACTTATCAGCCCCAGCATTTT. It codes for CASSGGTTYQPQHF.

This chain connects TRBV19 to TRBJ1-5; possibly TRBD1 for D (6 bases). The CDR3 loop spans 16 amino acids. Germline V gene data show CDR1 as LNHDA and CDR2 as SQIVND (reference sequence). V was cut by 5 bases and J by 3 bases, with 17 bases left in between. DNA of the CDR3: TGTGCCAGTAGTCACGGGGGGCCTAGACCCAATCAGCCCCAGCATTTT. It encodes CASSHGGPRPNQPQHF.

This clonotype was observed at least ten times. V is TRBV6-1 and J is TRBJ2-5; 8 nucleotides match TRBD2. The CDR3 totals 16 residues. Trimming at V came to 5 bases and at J to 5 bases, leaving 13 bases not matched to a gene. From germline, CDR1 is MNHNS and CDR2 SASEGT. The CDR3 DNA sequence: TGTGCCAGCAGTTACGGAGTAGCGGGACGGGGTGAGACCCAGTACTTC. Residues: CASSYGVAGRGETQYF.

The chain carries TRBV6-1 and TRBJ2-7; 9 bases map to TRBD2. Germline V gene data show CDR1 as MNHNS and CDR2 as SASEGT. This CDR3 has 16 residues. The V segment lost 3 bases and the J segment 3 bases; nucleotides outside the gene matches: 9. The chain's CDR3 is CASSEFGREGLYEQYF. The CDR3 DNA sequence: TGTGCCAGCAGTGAGTTCGGGCGGGAGGGCCTCTACGAGCAGTACTTC.

The chain is built from TRBV28 and TRBJ1-4; D is unresolved. Per germline, CDR1 MDHEN and CDR2 SYDVKM. V was clipped by 2 bases and J by 7 bases, with 5 bases between them. The CDR3 runs to 12 residues. The CDR3 sequence: CASSLRAEKLFF. The CDR3 DNA reads as TGTGCCAGCAGTTTAAGGGCTGAAAAACTGTTTTTT. The whole variable domain, remainder taken from reference TRBV28 and TRBJ1-4, is DVKVTQSSRYLVKRTGEKVFLECVQDMDHENMFWYRQDPGLGLRLIYFSYDVKMKEKGDIPEGYSVSREKKERFSLILESASTNQTSMYLCASSLRAEKLFFGSGTQLSVL.

This clonotype appeared many times. This chain joins TRBV30 and TRBJ2-2; D remains unclear. This CDR3 contains 12 residues. Trimming removed 4 bases from V and 5 bases from J, with 8 bases in between. CDR1 is GTSNPN and CDR2 is SVGIG in the germline V gene (reference sequence). CDR3 DNA sequence: TGTGCCTGGAATCTCTTAACCGGGGAGCTGTTTTTT. Protein sequence: CAWNLLTGELFF. The full variable domain, its missing parts supplied by reference TRBV30 and TRBJ2-2, is SQTIHQWPATLVQPVGSPLSLECTVEGTSNPNLYWYRQAAGRGLQLLFYSVGIGQISSEVPQNLSASRPQDRQFILSSKKLLLSDSGFYLCAWNLLTGELFFGEGSRLTVL.

The chain links TRBV2 to TRBJ2-5; 8 nucleotides agree with TRBD2. The CDR3 sequence is 15 residues long. V lost 5 bases, J lost 4 bases, and 9 bases stayed unmatched. CDR1 is SNHLY, CDR2 FYNNEI, per germline. CDR3 in DNA: TGTGCCAGCAGTCGGGACTACCGGGGGGGAGAGACCCAGTACTTC. Protein sequence: CASSRDYRGGETQYF.

This clonotype has just a few counts. This chain joins TRBV19 and TRBJ1-6; weak D call: TRBD1 (5 bases). The CDR3 consists of 14 residues. With 7 bases removed from V and 9 bases from J, the gap between germline ends came to 16 bases. CDR1 and CDR2 (germline): LNHDA, SQIVND (reference sequence). The CDR3 DNA sequence: TGTGCCAGTACAGTCCCGGGACGAAGTTCACCCCTCCACTTT. Its translation: CASTVPGRSSPLHF.

This chain uses TRBV4-1 with TRBJ1-1; D is undetermined. Germline assignment: CDR1 MGHRA and CDR2 YSYEKL. The germline V and J ends were trimmed by 1 base and 3 bases, with 9 bases remaining between them. The length of the CDR3 is 14 residues. The CDR3 nucleotides read TGCGCCAGCAGCCAAGGGGGTCGTCACACTGAAGCTTTCTTT. Its translation is CASSQGGRHTEAFF.

This clonotype occurred many times. The chain recombines TRBV15 with TRBJ1-1; tentatively, D is TRBD1 (6 bases). The CDR3 is 16 residues long. Trimming left V 0 bases short and J 7 bases short, with 18 bases between. The V gene's germline CDR1 is LNHNV and CDR2 YYDKDF (reference sequence). This chain's CDR3 is CATSRDHRVPSGEAFF. CDR3 DNA sequence: TGTGCCACCAGCAGAGACCACAGGGTTCCCTCGGGTGAAGCTTTCTTT.

This clonotype was seen more than once but under ten times. J is TRBJ2-5 and V is TRBV19; 10 nucleotides match TRBD1. The CDR3 is made up of 13 amino acids. Germline V gene sequence: CDR1 LNHDA, CDR2 SQIVND (reference sequence). Losses at the gene ends were 9 bases for V and 5 bases for J; bases not matched to a gene: 6. The CDR3 reads CASRQGAHETQYF. In nucleotides, the CDR3 is TGTGCCAGCAGACAGGGGGCGCATGAGACCCAGTACTTC.

V and J are TRBV10-3 and TRBJ2-3; the match to TRBD2 covers 8 bases. Germline V lookup: CDR1 ENHRY, CDR2 SYGVKD. Trimming at V came to 3 bases and at J to 0 bases, leaving 8 bases not matched to a gene. The CDR3 extends over 17 amino acids. The CDR3 sequence: CAISDGVAGTSTDTQYF. The CDR3 DNA reads as TGTGCCATCAGTGACGGGGTAGCGGGAACTAGCACAGATACGCAGTATTTT.

This clonotype was recorded at least ten times. The rearrangement uses TRBV20-1 and TRBJ2-7, with unresolved D. In germline, CDR1 is DFQATT, CDR2 SNEGSKA (reference sequence). The CDR3 loop spans 12 amino acids. V lost 5 bases to trimming and J lost 6 bases, with 14 bases between them. CDR3 nucleotides: TGCAGTGCTCCGGACCCTATCCGCGAGCAGTACTTC. Translation gives CSAPDPIREQYF.

The chain employs TRBV5-1 and TRBJ1-1, with a weak D call TRBD1 (5 bases). Trimming took off 0 bases at V and 9 bases at J, with 9 bases between the two ends. This CDR3 has 12 residues. Germline assignment: CDR1 SGHRS and CDR2 YFSETQ. The CDR3: CASSLVGVQAFF. The CDR3 DNA reads TGCGCCAGCAGCTTGGTGGGGGTTCAAGCTTTCTTT.

About this clonotype: It may be a read error: a sequence one base away is much more abundant. The chain has TRBV24-1 and TRBJ2-7; 9 bases fit TRBD2. With the DNA end fitting TRBJ2-1 better, the J assignment may be wrong. Germline CDR1 is KGHDR and CDR2 is SFDVKD. The CDR3 totals 15 residues. DNA for the CDR3: TGTGCCACCAGTGATTTCGCTAGCGGGACCTACGAGCAGTTCTTC. Protein product: CATSDFASGTYEQFF.

This clonotype was seen repeatedly, ten times or more. CDR3 residues: CSVDAIGQGRDEQYF. CDR3 nucleotide sequence: TGCAGCGTTGATGCAATCGGACAGGGGCGCGACGAGCAGTACTTC. The rearrangement links TRBV29-1 to TRBJ2-7; 9 positions agree with TRBD1. Germline V lookup: CDR1 SQVTM, CDR2 ANQGSEA. V dropped 3 bases and J dropped 5; count of bases not matched to a gene: 11. The CDR3 length is 15 residues.

The chain carries TRBV2 and TRBJ1-1; D is perhaps TRBD1 (6 bases). Germline V gene sequence: CDR1 SNHLY, CDR2 FYNNEI. The V gene lost 8 bases and the J gene lost 11 bases, with 24 bases spanning the gap. The CDR3 covers 14 residues. The CDR3 sequence: CASLREGHYGKAFF. In DNA form, the CDR3 reads TGTGCCAGCCTTAGAGAGGGACACTATGGGAAGGCTTTCTTT. Full variable domain (missing parts from reference TRBV2 and TRBJ1-1): EPEVTQTPSHQVTQMGQEVILRCVPISNHLYFYWYRQILGQKVEFLVSFYNNEISEKSEIFDDQFSVERPDGSNFTLKIRSTKLEDSAMYFCASLREGHYGKAFFGQGTRLTVV.

The rearrangement joins TRBV5-1 to TRBJ2-2, with TRBD2 matching over 11 bases. CDR1 and CDR2 (germline): SGHRS, YFSETQ. The CDR3 loop spans 16 amino acids. J gave up 7 bases and V 4 bases, and 9 bases lay outside the gene matches. The CDR3 sequence is CASSGNSGRADGELFF. The CDR3 DNA follows: TGCGCCAGCAGCGGAAATAGCGGGAGGGCCGACGGGGAGCTGTTTTTT. Using reference TRBV5-1 and TRBJ2-2 for the parts outside the CDR3, the full variable domain is KAGVTQTPRYLIKTRGQQVTLSCSPISGHRSVSWYQQTPGQGLQFLFEYFSETQRNKGNFPGRFSGRQFSNSRSEMNVSTLELGDSALYLCASSGNSGRADGELFFGEGSRLTVL.

The chain is built from TRBV29-1 and TRBJ1-1; D is uncertain. V shed 8 bases and J shed 4 bases, with 17 bases lying between them. CDR1 and CDR2 from the germline V gene are SQVTM and ANQGSEA. CDR3 length: 13 amino acids. The CDR3 here is CSILDGVFTEAFF. CDR3 nucleotides: TGCAGCATCTTGGACGGGGTTTTCACTGAAGCTTTCTTT.

The chain joins TRBV15 to TRBJ1-1, with D unclear. CDR1 is LNHNV and CDR2 is YYDKDF in the germline V gene (reference sequence). With 0 bases removed from V and 0 bases from J, the gap between germline ends came to 11 bases. This CDR3 spans 16 amino acids. Here the CDR3 reads CATSRDLPIMNTEAFF. The CDR3 coding sequence is TGTGCCACCAGCAGAGATCTGCCGATTATGAACACTGAAGCTTTCTTT. The full variable domain, rest sourced from reference TRBV15 and TRBJ1-1, is DAMVIQNPRYQVTQFGKPVTLSCSQTLNHNVMYWYQQKSSQAPKLLFHYYDKDFNNEADTPDNFQSRRPNTSFCFLDIRSPGLGDTAMYLCATSRDLPIMNTEAFFGQGTRLTVV.

This clonotype was seen many times. This rearrangement joins TRBV6-2 or TRBV6-3 to TRBJ2-7, with a possible D match to TRBD2 (5 bases). The germline V and J ends were trimmed by 2 bases and 3 bases, with 14 bases remaining between them. The CDR3 spans 15 residues. Germline V lookup: CDR1 MNHEY, CDR2 SVGEGT. The chain's CDR3 is CASSYEGYPVYEQYF. CDR3 DNA sequence: TGTGCCAGCAGTTACGAGGGTTACCCGGTCTACGAGCAGTACTTC.